This TCR beta chain was captured by sequencing in a study of CD8 T cells in Susac syndrome. Study-wide results and limits: Among active patients and in TEMRA cells, CD8+ clonal expansion in Susac reached its peak. Susac-specific public clones were found in total CD8+ and CD8+ TEMRA repertoires, numbering approximately 15 and five, respectively.

The TEMRA cells underwent FACS enrichment, while the CD8+ and CD4+ T cells underwent negative isolation. This CDR3 spans 16 amino acids. The V gene's germline CDR1 is SEHNR and CDR2 FQNEAQ (reference sequence). Trimming removed 4 bases from V and 6 bases from J, with 20 bases in between. Random-hexamer reverse transcription was applied to roughly 0.45 to 1 ug RNA. Amplification of TCR beta CDR3 by immunoSEQ multiplex PCR spanned 54 Vbeta and 13 Jbeta. TCRdb passed the immunoSEQ multiplex PCR reads through MiXCR, listing each CDR3 protein once. The table records 100,000 to 150,000 distinct CDR3 sequences, about 95% of them present only once. To note about this clonotype: As yet, its antigen is unknown.

The chain uses TRBV7-9 and TRBJ2-3; the D call may be TRBD1 or TRBD2 (8 bases each). Sequencing used CD8+ T cells from PBMCs. This sequence was found in a human donor with Susac syndrome. The chain's CDR3 is CASSSDRVASGDTQYF. CDR3 in DNA: TGTGCCAGCAGCTCGGACAGGGTCGCTAGCGGGGATACGCAGTATTTT.